The entry below gives a single T cell receptor (beta chain) sequence along with its context. This sample is part of a study of T cell changes during pregnancy in multiple sclerosis. Data came from immunoSEQ multiplex PCR; TCRdb stores just in-frame clones and leaves some out. Seen here are 40,000 or so clones, more than 70% observed once, and the top ten hold around 7.3%. Material: CD8+ T cells from peripheral blood mononuclear cells, obtained in the third trimester of pregnancy. The receptor was derived from a female donor with multiple sclerosis, enrolled in a pregnancy study.

CDR3 DNA sequence: TGTGCCAGCAGCTTGGTCTATGGCGGGGAGCTGTTTTTT. It yields the protein CASSLVYGGELFF. The chain joins TRBV11-2 to TRBJ2-2; D unresolved. V was pared by 3 bases and J by 7 bases, with 9 bases between. Germline assignment: CDR1 SGHAT and CDR2 FQNNGV. This CDR3 comprises 13 residues. Together with reference TRBV11-2 and TRBJ2-2, the CDR3 gives the full variable domain: EAGVAQSPRYKIIEKRQSVAFWCNPISGHATLYWYQQILGQGPKLLIQFQNNGVVDDSQLPKDRFSAERLKGVDSTLKIQPAKLEDSAVYLCASSLVYGGELFFGEGSRLTVL.